Presented here are 22 T cell receptor beta chains from one specimen sequenced in a study of cytomegalovirus exposure and HLA in healthy donors. 60 Vbeta and 13 Jbeta primers were used in PCR. Method: immunoSEQ multiplex PCR; TCRdb's copy keeps in-frame clones and lacks some. Among fewer than 200,000 clones listed, around three quarters were seen once. The sample consisted of PBMCs. The receptors stem from a man in his forties or fifties in good health and CMV-seropositive.

The J gene is TRBJ2-4, the V gene TRBV4-2; D might be TRBD1 (6 bases). V was clipped by 1 base and J by 7 bases, with 17 bases between them. The CDR3 extends over 16 amino acids. Germline CDR1 reads LGHNA; CDR2 reads YNFKEQ. The CDR3 reads CASSQGGAGRGNIQYF. As DNA, the CDR3 is TGTGCCAGCAGCCAAGGAGGGGCCGGCAGGGGTAACATTCAGTACTTC.

The rearrangement joins TRBV15 to TRBJ2-7; tentatively, D is TRBD1 (7 bases). CDR1 is LNHNV and CDR2 is YYDKDF in the germline V gene (reference sequence). V was cut by 1 base and J by 4 bases, with 17 bases left in between. The CDR3 spans 16 residues. The CDR3 sequence: CATSRGLPRGDYEQYF. CDR3 coding DNA: TGTGCCACCAGCAGAGGGCTTCCCAGGGGGGATTACGAGCAGTACTTC.

The V call is TRBV6-1, the J call TRBJ1-2, with D possibly matching TRBD1 (6 bases). Trimming shortened V by 2 bases and J by 8 bases, and 18 bases separated the two germline ends. The germline CDR1 and CDR2 sequences are MNHNS and SASEGT. CDR3 length: 15 amino acids. DNA of the CDR3: TGTGCCAGCAGTGAATATCGAGGGGGTGCGATCGGCTACACCTTC. It specifies CASSEYRGGAIGYTF.

The genes are TRBV19 and TRBJ2-1, with D possibly being TRBD2 (6 bases). Per germline, CDR1 LNHDA and CDR2 SQIVND (reference sequence). The V and J ends lost 7 bases and 1 base respectively, with 17 bases between them. The CDR3 totals 16 residues. CDR3 nucleotides: TGTGCCAGTACTCCTCGCGGGGTTAGGTCCTACAATGAGCAGTTCTTC. Translating gives CASTPRGVRSYNEQFF.

This chain uses TRBV19 with TRBJ2-7; 7 bases match TRBD2. V was pared by 8 bases and J by 6 bases, with 13 bases of the junction left unmatched. The germline V gene encodes CDR1 LNHDA and CDR2 SQIVND (reference sequence). This CDR3 comprises 14 residues. The CDR3 bases are TGTGCCAGTGCCCCGGGGGGAAAGCGGGGCGAGCAGTACTTC. Its translation: CASAPGGKRGEQYF.

The chain carries TRBV18 and TRBJ2-7, with D possibly matching TRBD1 (6 bases). The CDR3 totals 15 residues. Germline V CDR1 and CDR2: KGHSH, LQKENI. Deletions cut 3 bases from V and 3 bases from J, with 15 bases between. The CDR3 nucleotides are TGTGCCAGCTCACCCGGGACATTCCCCCTCTACGAGCAGTACTTC. Translation gives CASSPGTFPLYEQYF.

This clone was observed a handful of times. The J gene is TRBJ2-2, the V gene TRBV25-1, with 8 nucleotides matching TRBD1. Germline loops: CDR1 MGHDK, CDR2 SYGVNS. V lost 0 bases, J lost 6 bases, and 12 bases stayed unmatched. There are 18 residues in the CDR3. CDR3 protein: CASSEYRQQGVGSGELFF. CDR3 coding DNA: TGTGCCAGCAGTGAATATCGACAACAGGGGGTAGGGTCCGGGGAGCTGTTTTTT. The full variable domain, its missing parts supplied by reference TRBV25-1 and TRBJ2-2, is EADIYQTPRYLVIGTGKKITLECSQTMGHDKMYWYQQDPGMELHLIHYSYGVNSTEKGDLSSESTVSRIRTEHFPLTLESARPSHTSQYLCASSEYRQQGVGSGELFFGEGSRLTVL.

This clone was counted between two and nine times. At one of its ends the junction is not consistent with the germline gene, which may arise from a read error. J is TRBJ1-1 and V is TRBV7-9, with TRBD1 as a possible D gene (6 bases). The germline V gene encodes CDR1 SEHNR and CDR2 FQNEAQ (reference sequence). The CDR3 covers 16 residues. The CDR3 DNA sequence: TGTTCCAGCAGCCTCGGTTGGGGGGGCGGGAGCACTGAAGCTTTCTTT. It encodes CSSSLGWGGGSTEAFF.

The gene calls are TRBV21-1 and TRBJ1-1; the DNA was not used to check the table's D call, TRBD1. TRBV21-1 is deemed a pseudogene. This CDR3 region has 14 residues. CDR3 sequence reads: CASSHRGPPPEAFF. CDR3 nucleotides: TGTGCCAGCAGCCATAGGGGCCCTCCTCCTGAAGCTTTCTTT.

The rearrangement uses TRBV5-6 and TRBJ2-7; D is perhaps TRBD1 (6 bases). From germline, CDR1 is SGHDT and CDR2 YYEEEE. The CDR3 is made up of 13 amino acids. V was pared by 4 bases and J by 2 bases, with 10 bases between. The CDR3 DNA reads TGTGCCAGCAGCACGGACAGTACCTACGAGCAGTACTTC. It translates to CASSTDSTYEQYF.

This chain uses TRBV15 with TRBJ1-2, with D hard to call. The germline V and J ends were trimmed by 0 bases and 5 bases, with 13 bases remaining between them. The CDR3 is made up of 15 amino acids. CDR1 and CDR2 (germline): LNHNV, YYDKDF (reference sequence). As DNA, the CDR3 is TGTGCCACCAGCAGAGATAGGCAGGCTCCGTATGGCTACACCTTC. Encoded protein: CATSRDRQAPYGYTF.

This rearrangement joins TRBV15 to TRBJ2-3, with a possible D match to TRBD1 (6 bases). The CDR3 has 16 residues. Germline V gene data show CDR1 as LNHNV and CDR2 as YYDKDF (reference sequence). Trimming pared 3 bases from V and 2 bases from J, leaving 15 bases between. The CDR3 DNA reads TGTGCCACCAGCAGTCGGACAGCGTTATCCACAGATACGCAGTATTTT. Residues: CATSSRTALSTDTQYF.

The chain carries TRBV5-6 and TRBJ1-2, with TRBD1 identical over 10 bases. This CDR3 region has 17 residues. Germline CDR1 reads SGHDT; CDR2 reads YYEEEE. After removal of 4 bases from V and 5 bases from J, the junction contained 14 bases not matched to a gene. This CDR3 reads CASSPTWIRDRGYGYTF. In DNA form, the CDR3 reads TGTGCCAGCAGCCCAACTTGGATACGGGACAGGGGTTATGGCTACACCTTC.

A note on this clone: The sample carries other DNA sequences with the same CDR3. The chain recombines TRBV6-5 with TRBJ2-7; D is unclear. CDR1 is MNHEY, CDR2 SVGAGI, per germline. With 2 bases removed from V and 3 bases from J, the gap between germline ends came to 2 bases. The CDR3 runs to 11 residues. CDR3 amino acids: CASSYLYEQYF. In DNA form, the CDR3 reads TGTGCCAGCAGTTACCTCTACGAGCAGTACTTC.

The CDR3 nucleotides read TGTGCCAGCAGCGTAGCGGCAGGGGCGATAACCGGGGAGCTGTTTTTT. This encodes CASSVAAGAITGELFF. V usage is TRBV9 and J usage is TRBJ2-2, with D maybe TRBD1 (6 bases). In germline, CDR1 is SGDLS, CDR2 YYNGEE. Deletions cut 0 bases from V and 5 bases from J, with 14 bases between. The CDR3 length is 16 residues. The entire variable domain, with the rest obtained from reference TRBV9 and TRBJ2-2, is as follows: DSGVTQTPKHLITATGQRVTLRCSPRSGDLSVYWYQQSLDQGLQFLIQYYNGEERAKGNILERFSAQQFPDLHSELNLSSLELGDSALYFCASSVAAGAITGELFFGEGSRLTVL.

This chain joins TRBV28 and TRBJ2-1; 10 bases map to TRBD2. CDR1 is MDHEN, CDR2 SYDVKM, per germline. V was clipped by 6 bases and J by 8 bases; unmatched bases: 28. The CDR3 contains 21 residues. The CDR3 bases are TGTGCCAGCAGCCGGCCGCCTTTGGGGAGCGGGGGGGCGAGCGTTAGAGATGAGCAGTTCTTC. Protein product: CASSRPPLGSGGASVRDEQFF.

The chain employs TRBV6-1 and TRBJ2-5; D perhaps matches TRBD2 (5 bases). The CDR3 has 12 amino acids. Trimming stripped 11 bases from V and 5 bases from J, with 15 bases between. Germline-derived CDR1 and CDR2 are MNHNS and SASEGT. The CDR3 region has the DNA TGTGCCGGTGGACTCTTCGCCGAGACCCAGTACTTC. This translates into CAGGLFAETQYF.

CDR3 nucleotide sequence: TGTGCCACCAGCAGTGTACAGGGAAACACCATATATTTT. This codes for CATSSVQGNTIYF. The chain carries TRBV15 and TRBJ1-3; D gene unclear. Trimming pared 3 bases from V and 4 bases from J, leaving 7 bases between. Germline V gene lookup returns CDR1 LNHNV and CDR2 YYDKDF (reference sequence). The CDR3 sequence is 13 residues long.

The rearrangement joins TRBV7-2 to TRBJ2-3; 9 bases are shared with TRBD2. Germline V gene lookup returns CDR1 SGHTA and CDR2 FQGNSA. The CDR3 covers 17 residues. V lost 3 bases and J lost 1; bases outside the gene matches: 8. As DNA, the CDR3 is TGTGCCAGCAGCTTTTTTGTGGCTAGCGGGGGCACAGATACGCAGTATTTT. Translated, it gives CASSFFVASGGTDTQYF.

V usage is TRBV9 and J usage is TRBJ1-1, with a weak D call TRBD1 (5 bases). Trimming removed 0 bases from V and 0 bases from J, with 18 bases in between. Germline values: CDR1 SGDLS, CDR2 YYNGEE. The CDR3 contains 18 residues. The CDR3 DNA follows: TGTGCCAGCAGCGTAGCGCATTTCTCAGGGATCATGAACACTGAAGCTTTCTTT. Translated, it gives CASSVAHFSGIMNTEAFF.

This chain joins TRBV6-5 and TRBJ1-1; 8 bases are shared with TRBD1. CDR1 is MNHEY and CDR2 is SVGAGI in the germline V gene. V lost 6 bases and J lost 6; bases outside the gene matches: 12. CDR3 length equals 15 residues. CDR3 DNA: TGTGCCAGCAGAGTTTCAGGGGGCAAGGGGGCTGAAGCTTTCTTT. Its protein product is CASRVSGGKGAEAFF.

This clone has more than one count but fewer than ten. The chain carries TRBV5-1 and TRBJ2-7; the match to TRBD1 covers 9 bases. Trimming took 4 bases from V and 5 from J; bases not matched to a gene: 7. This CDR3 region has 14 residues. Germline V gives CDR1 SGHRS, CDR2 YFSETQ. The CDR3 nucleotides are TGCGCCAGCAGCCAAGGACAGGGGTTGGACGAGCAGTACTTC. This gives the protein CASSQGQGLDEQYF.